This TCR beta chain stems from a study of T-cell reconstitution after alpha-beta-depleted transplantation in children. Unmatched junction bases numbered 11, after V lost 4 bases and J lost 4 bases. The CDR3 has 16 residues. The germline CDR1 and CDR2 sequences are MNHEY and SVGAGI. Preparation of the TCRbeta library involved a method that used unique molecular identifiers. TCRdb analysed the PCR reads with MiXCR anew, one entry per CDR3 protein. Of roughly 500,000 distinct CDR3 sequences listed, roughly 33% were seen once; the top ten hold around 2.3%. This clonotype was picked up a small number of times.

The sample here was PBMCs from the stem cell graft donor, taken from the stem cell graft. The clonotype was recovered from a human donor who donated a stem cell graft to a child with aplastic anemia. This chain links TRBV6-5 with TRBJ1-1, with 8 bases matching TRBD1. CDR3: CASSSHPGQGSTEAFF. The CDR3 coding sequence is TGTGCCAGCAGTTCCCACCCTGGACAGGGAAGCACTGAAGCTTTCTTT.